This record looks at one T cell receptor (beta chain) sequence and its context. The source of the sample is a study of cytomegalovirus exposure and HLA in healthy donors. This CDR3 has 14 amino acids. Germline V CDR1 and CDR2: MNHEY, SMNVEV (reference sequence). Trimming left V 1 base short and J 6 bases short, with 12 bases between. Primers included in the PCR were 60 Vbeta and 13 Jbeta primers. Data came from immunoSEQ multiplex PCR; TCRdb stores just in-frame clones and leaves some out. The data hold roughly 150,000 clones, with roughly 81% observed a single time. The TCR comes from a young woman in good health and CMV-seronegative. The V and J genes are TRBV27 and TRBJ1-2; a weak D match, TRBD1 (5 bases). Specimen: PBMCs. The CDR3 coding sequence is TGTGCCAGCAGTTTATACTCAGGGTCGGATGGCTACACCTTC. Translated: CASSLYSGSDGYTF.